The 5 T cell receptor beta chains reported below all come from one sample, sequenced in a study of human T cells and chemical hapten exposure. Time point given: healthy volunteer bleed at 2 weeks. The template was total RNA from unfractionated whole blood. TCRdb redid the calling of the RACE reads with MiXCR, one entry per CDR3 protein. The table has about 46,000 distinct CDR3 sequences, approximately 4.5% seen once. The sample was whole blood. The source of these receptors is a female donor in good health. Some clones in this sample may be carry-over from other donors' samples.

This clonotype has a count of ten or more. This chain uses TRBV6-5 with TRBJ1-4; 10 positions match TRBD1. The CDR3 sequence is 16 residues long. The V gene's germline CDR1 is MNHEY and CDR2 SVGAGI. J gave up 8 bases and V 7 bases, and 13 bases lay outside the gene matches. The CDR3: CASTPEWGQGREKLFF. DNA of the CDR3: TGTGCCAGCACCCCCGAATGGGGACAGGGGCGGGAAAAACTGTTTTTT.

A note on this clonotype: A read error is possible here, since a much larger clone lies one base away. The J gene is TRBJ2-5, the V gene TRBV12-3 or TRBV12-4; 9 bases agree with TRBD1. The CDR3 contains 14 residues. CDR3 loop: CASRKDRGGETQCF. The CDR3 region has the DNA TGTGCCAGCAGGAAGGACAGGGGAGGAGAGACCCAGTGCTTC.

This clonotype was observed many times. This chain joins TRBV24-1 and TRBJ2-3, with TRBD1 matching over 8 bases. After removal of 3 bases from V and 3 bases from J, the junction contained 7 bases not matched to a gene. CDR1 and CDR2 from the germline V gene are KGHDR and SFDVKD. This CDR3 spans 16 amino acids. CDR3 region: CATSDTRDRRTDTQYF. The CDR3 DNA is TGTGCCACCAGTGATACCCGGGACAGGCGGACAGATACGCAGTATTTT.

This clonotype has a count of ten or more. This chain links TRBV18 with TRBJ1-2; 10 nucleotides match TRBD1. Germline V gene lookup returns CDR1 KGHSH and CDR2 LQKENI. The CDR3 covers 14 residues. The trim removed 3 bases at V and 7 bases at J, leaving 5 bases unmatched. The CDR3 is CASSPSRDRGGYTF. Written as DNA, the CDR3 is TGTGCCAGCTCACCTTCCCGGGACAGGGGTGGCTACACCTTC.

This clonotype appeared many times. The chain joins TRBV20-1 to TRBJ1-1; 11 bases are shared with TRBD1. Germline assignment: CDR1 DFQATT and CDR2 SNEGSKA (reference sequence). J was trimmed by 5 bases and V by 1 base; bases with no gene match: 3. The length of the CDR3 is 14 residues. The CDR3 nucleotides are TGCAGTGCTAGAGGGGGACAGGGGGAGACTGAAGCTTTCTTT. It encodes CSARGGQGETEAFF.